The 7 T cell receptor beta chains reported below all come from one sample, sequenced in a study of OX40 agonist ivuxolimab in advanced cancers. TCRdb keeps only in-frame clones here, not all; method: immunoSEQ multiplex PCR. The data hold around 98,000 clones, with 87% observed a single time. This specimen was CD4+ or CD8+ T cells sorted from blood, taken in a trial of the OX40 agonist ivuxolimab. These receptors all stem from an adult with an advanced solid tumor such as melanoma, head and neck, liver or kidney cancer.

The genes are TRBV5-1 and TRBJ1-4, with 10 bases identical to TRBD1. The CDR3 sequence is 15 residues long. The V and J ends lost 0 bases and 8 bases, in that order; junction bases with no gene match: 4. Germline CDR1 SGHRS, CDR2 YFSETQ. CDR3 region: CASSLASTGGEKLFF. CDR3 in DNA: TGCGCCAGCAGCTTGGCTTCGACAGGGGGCGAAAAACTGTTTTTT.

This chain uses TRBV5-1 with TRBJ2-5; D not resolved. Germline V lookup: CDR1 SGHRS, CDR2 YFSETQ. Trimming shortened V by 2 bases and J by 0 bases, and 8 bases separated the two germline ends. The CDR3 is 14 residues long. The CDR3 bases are TGCGCCAGCAGCTTTTCCACTTACCAAGAGACCCAGTACTTC. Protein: CASSFSTYQETQYF.

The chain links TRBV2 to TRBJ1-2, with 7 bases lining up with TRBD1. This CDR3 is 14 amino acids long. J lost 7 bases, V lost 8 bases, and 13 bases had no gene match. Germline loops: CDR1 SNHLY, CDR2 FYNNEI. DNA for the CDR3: TGTGCCAGCGTGATTTATACAGGGGAGACTGGCTACACCTTC. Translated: CASVIYTGETGYTF.

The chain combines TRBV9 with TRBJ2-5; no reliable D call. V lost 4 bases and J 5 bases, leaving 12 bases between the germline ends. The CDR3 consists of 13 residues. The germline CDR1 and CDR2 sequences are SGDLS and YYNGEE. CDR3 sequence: CASSSNPRETQYF. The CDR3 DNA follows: TGTGCCAGCAGCTCCAACCCCCGGGAGACCCAGTACTTC.

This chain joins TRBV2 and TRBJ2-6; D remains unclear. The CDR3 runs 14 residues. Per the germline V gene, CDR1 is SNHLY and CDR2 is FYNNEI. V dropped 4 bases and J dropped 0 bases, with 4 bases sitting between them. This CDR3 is CASSGGSGANVLTF. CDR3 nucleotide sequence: TGTGCCAGCAGTGGGGGCTCTGGGGCCAACGTCCTGACTTTC.

In DNA form, the CDR3 reads TGTGCCAGCTCCCCCAACAGGGCGTACGAGCAGTACTTC. This sequence encodes CASSPNRAYEQYF. The chain couples TRBV18 to TRBJ2-7; TRBD1 is a possible D gene (6 bases). Germline values: CDR1 KGHSH, CDR2 LQKENI. CDR3 size: 13 residues. Trimming pared 6 bases from V and 4 bases from J, leaving 13 bases between.

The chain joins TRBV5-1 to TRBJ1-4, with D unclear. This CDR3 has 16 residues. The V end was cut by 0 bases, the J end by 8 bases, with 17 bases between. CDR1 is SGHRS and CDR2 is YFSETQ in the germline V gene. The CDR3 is CASSLAPGSVNEKLFF. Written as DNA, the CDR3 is TGCGCCAGCAGCTTGGCCCCGGGCTCCGTGAACGAAAAACTGTTTTTT.